This T cell receptor (beta chain) appears in the sequencing data of a study of cytomegalovirus exposure and HLA in healthy donors. Overall study results and limits: By HLA locus, TCR association rates varied in a later analysis, with DRB1 showing the most and HLA-C the fewest.

On this clone itself: Its antigen is unknown.

PCR employed 60 Vbeta and 13 Jbeta primers. This table comes from immunoSEQ multiplex PCR, and its TCRdb copy is limited to in-frame clones, with some not included. The sample spans approximately 96,000 clones; the ten largest clones claim about 6%. The germline V gene has CDR1 SGHRS and CDR2 YFSETQ. The CDR3 sequence is 14 residues long. Donors likely had unrecorded immune exposures despite being nominally healthy when sampled. The TCR comes from a girl between 10 and 17 years old in good health and CMV-seropositive. The specimen sequenced was PBMCs. V usage is TRBV5-1 and J usage is TRBJ2-5, with 7 bases identical to TRBD1. Gene TRBJ2-7 matches the end of the DNA better, so the J call may be wrong. CDR3 in DNA: TGCGCCAGCAGCTCCGGACAGGAGACCTACGAGCAGTACTTC. As protein: CASSSGQETYEQYF.